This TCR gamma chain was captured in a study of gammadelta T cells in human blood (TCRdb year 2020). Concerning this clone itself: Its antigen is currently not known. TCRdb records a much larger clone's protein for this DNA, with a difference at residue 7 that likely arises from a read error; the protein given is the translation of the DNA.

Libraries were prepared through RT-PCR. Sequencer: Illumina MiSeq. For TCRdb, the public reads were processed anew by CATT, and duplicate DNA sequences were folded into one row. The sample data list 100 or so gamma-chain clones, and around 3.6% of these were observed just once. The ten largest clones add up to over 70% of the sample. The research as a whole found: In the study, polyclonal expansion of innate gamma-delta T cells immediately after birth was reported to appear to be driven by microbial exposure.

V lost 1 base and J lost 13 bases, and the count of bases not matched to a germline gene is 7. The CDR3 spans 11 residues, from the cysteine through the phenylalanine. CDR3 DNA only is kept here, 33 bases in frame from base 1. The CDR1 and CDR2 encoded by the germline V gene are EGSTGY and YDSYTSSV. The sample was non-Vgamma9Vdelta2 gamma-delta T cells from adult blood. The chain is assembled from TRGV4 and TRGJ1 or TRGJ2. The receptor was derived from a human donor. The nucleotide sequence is TGTGCCACCTGGGATGGACAGAGAAAACTCTTT. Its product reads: CATWDGQRKLF.